This T cell receptor (beta chain) emerged from a study of blood T cell repertoires in COVID-19. This clone was recorded a few times. Trimming pared 3 bases from V and 4 bases from J, leaving 6 bases between. The CDR3 sequence is 12 residues long. The V gene's germline CDR1 is MDHEN and CDR2 SYDVKM. How the authors handled the data: Amplification of reference gene primers provided the estimated nucleated cell counts. Sequenced by immunoSEQ multiplex PCR; TCRdb stores in-frame clones only, minus some. The V and J calls and clone size are taken from that table; D and trimming were inferred from the DNA. The table has more than 85,000 clones, around 80% seen once; the top ten hold approximately 18%.

What was sequenced was peripheral blood. The receptor comes from an elderly man with acute or convalescent COVID-19. The chain is built from TRBV28 and TRBJ1-2; D unresolved. Here the CDR3 reads CASSFWSYGYTF. CDR3 DNA sequence: TGTGCCAGCAGTTTTTGGAGCTATGGCTACACCTTC.